This entry features one T cell receptor beta chain sequence. Its antigen is unidentified. Profiling relied on immunoSEQ multiplex PCR, and the TCRdb table lists in-frame clones only, not all of them. The table includes fewer than 120,000 clones, 80% to 95% detected once. This sample is drawn from a study of T cell responses to AZD1222 COVID-19 vaccine. Overall study results and limits: Baseline testing showed seropositivity in only five or six AZD1222 recipients. Donor demographics were predominantly white British with a female majority; clonal diversity may be underestimated.

The CDR3 has 13 amino acids. Germline lookup yields CDR1 GTSNPN and CDR2 SVGIG (reference sequence). V dropped 4 bases and J dropped 4 bases, with 13 bases sitting between them. Sequencing used peripheral blood, obtained on day 0 of AZD1222 vaccination. The sequence was obtained from an adult in good health. The gene calls are TRBV30 and TRBJ1-2, with unresolved D. CDR3: CAWKINPGYGYTF. The CDR3 DNA reads TGTGCCTGGAAGATAAATCCAGGCTATGGCTACACCTTC. The complete variable domain, with remaining parts taken from reference TRBV30 and TRBJ1-2, reads SQTIHQWPATLVQPVGSPLSLECTVEGTSNPNLYWYRQAAGRGLQLLFYSVGIGQISSEVPQNLSASRPQDRQFILSSKKLLLSDSGFYLCAWKINPGYGYTFGSGTRLTVV.